This T cell receptor (beta chain) was identified during a study of blood T cell repertoires in COVID-19. About the research overall: Samples taken during acute and convalescent COVID-19 were collected in the United States, Italy and Spain. Sample material is recorded as cDNA or gDNA derived from T cells, B-cell-depleted T cells, or PBMCs.

Germline CDR1 is SGHAT and CDR2 is FQNNGV. V shed 0 bases and J 5 bases; nucleotides not matched to a gene: 14. The CDR3 has 19 amino acids. While infection was still active, Seattle patients were enrolled and then followed longitudinally. How the authors handled the data: Scientists estimated how many nucleated cells there were by amplifying reference gene primers. Produced via immunoSEQ multiplex PCR; TCRdb's table is partial and in-frame only. Clone size and V and J calls were adopted from that table, with D and trimming inferred from the DNA. The sample contains 80,000 or so clones, roughly 85% of which appear only once.

The sample comprised peripheral blood. The sequence was obtained from a man between 50 and 59 years old with COVID-19, enrolled during active disease. The V and J genes are TRBV11-2 and TRBJ2-5; the match to TRBD2 covers 11 bases. The CDR3 loop is CASSLEWLAGGLYRETQYF. CDR3 sequence (DNA): TGTGCCAGCAGCTTAGAATGGCTAGCGGGAGGCCTCTACCGGGAGACCCAGTACTTC.